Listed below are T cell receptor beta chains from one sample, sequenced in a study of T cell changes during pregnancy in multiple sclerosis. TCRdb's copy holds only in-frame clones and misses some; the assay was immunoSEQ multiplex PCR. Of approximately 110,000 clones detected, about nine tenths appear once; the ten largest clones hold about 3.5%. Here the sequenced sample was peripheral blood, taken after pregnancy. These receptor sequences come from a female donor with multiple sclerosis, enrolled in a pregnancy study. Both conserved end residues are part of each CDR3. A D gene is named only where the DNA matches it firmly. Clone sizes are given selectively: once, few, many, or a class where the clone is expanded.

CDR3 protein: CASSGDRGKRDEQYF; CDR3 DNA: TGTGCCAGCAGCGGGGACAGGGGGAAAAGGGACGAGCAGTACTTC; D gene: TRBD1; clone size: NA; V gene: TRBV5-4; J gene: TRBJ2-7
CDR3 protein: CASSAGFVTQYF; CDR3 DNA: TGTGCCAGCAGCGCAGGGTTTGTGACCCAGTACTTC; D gene: NA; clone size: once; V gene: TRBV11-2; J gene: TRBJ2-5
CDR3 protein: CASSLRGRGVNQPQHF; CDR3 DNA: TGTGCCAGCAGCTTAAGGGGCAGGGGGGTCAATCAGCCCCAGCATTTT; D gene: TRBD1; clone size: once; V gene: TRBV7-8; J gene: TRBJ1-5
CDR3 protein: CAVELGQVNSPLHF; CDR3 DNA: TGTGCCGTGGAATTGGGGCAGGTTAATTCACCCCTCCACTTT; D gene: NA; clone size: NA; V gene: TRBV7-9; J gene: TRBJ1-6
CDR3 protein: CASSPLTGSHEQYF; CDR3 DNA: TGTGCCAGCAGCCCATTGACAGGGAGCCACGAGCAGTACTTC; D gene: TRBD1; clone size: NA; V gene: TRBV7-6; J gene: TRBJ2-7
CDR3 protein: CAWTDSNYNSPLHF; CDR3 DNA: TGTGCCTGGACAGACAGTAACTATAATTCACCCCTCCACTTT; D gene: NA; clone size: NA; V gene: TRBV30; J gene: TRBJ1-6
CDR3 protein: CSEQQTFSGNTIYF; CDR3 DNA: TGCAGCGAGCAACAGACCTTCTCTGGAAACACCATATATTTT; D gene: NA; clone size: NA; V gene: TRBV29-1; J gene: TRBJ1-3
CDR3 protein: CASSLQGGYEKLFF; CDR3 DNA: TGTGCCAGCAGTCTACAGGGAGGGTATGAAAAACTGTTTTTT; D gene: NA; clone size: NA; V gene: TRBV28; J gene: TRBJ1-4
CDR3 protein: CAISYDRGYEQYF; CDR3 DNA: TGTGCCATCAGCTATGACAGGGGCTACGAGCAGTACTTC; D gene: TRBD1; clone size: NA; V gene: TRBV10-3; J gene: TRBJ2-7
CDR3 protein: CATSSPGRDKGEQYF; CDR3 DNA: TGTGCCACCAGCAGCCCGGGCAGGGACAAGGGCGAGCAGTACTTC; D gene: NA; clone size: NA; V gene: TRBV15; J gene: TRBJ2-7
CDR3 protein: CASSVRSTDTQYF; CDR3 DNA: TGTGCCAGCAGTGTTAGAAGCACAGATACGCAGTATTTT; D gene: NA; clone size: NA; V gene: TRBV11-2; J gene: TRBJ2-3
CDR3 protein: CASTEPPPGSPLHF; CDR3 DNA: TGTGCCAGCACTGAGCCACCCCCCGGGTCACCCCTCCACTTT; D gene: NA; clone size: NA; V gene: TRBV2; J gene: TRBJ1-6